Detailed here is one T cell receptor (beta chain). The data are from a study of Ad26.COV2.S vaccination and SARS-CoV-2 variants. Between the trimmed V and J ends, which lost 0 bases and 1 base, there was a span of 8 bases. The germline V gene encodes CDR1 SGHTS and CDR2 YDEGEE. This CDR3 has 15 residues. This table comes from immunoSEQ multiplex PCR, and its TCRdb copy is limited to in-frame clones, with some not included. Among around 140,000 clones, approximately 90% were seen once, and the ten largest hold less than 6%. The sequence was obtained from a human donor who had recovered from COVID-19. V gene TRBV5-8 combines with J gene TRBJ1-5, with D possibly TRBD1 on 5 matching bases. Sequences were derived from peripheral blood, sampled after recovery from COVID-19. The CDR3 coding sequence is TGTGCCAGCAGCTTGGGCAGGGTAAGCAATCAGCCCCAGCATTTT. It codes for CASSLGRVSNQPQHF.